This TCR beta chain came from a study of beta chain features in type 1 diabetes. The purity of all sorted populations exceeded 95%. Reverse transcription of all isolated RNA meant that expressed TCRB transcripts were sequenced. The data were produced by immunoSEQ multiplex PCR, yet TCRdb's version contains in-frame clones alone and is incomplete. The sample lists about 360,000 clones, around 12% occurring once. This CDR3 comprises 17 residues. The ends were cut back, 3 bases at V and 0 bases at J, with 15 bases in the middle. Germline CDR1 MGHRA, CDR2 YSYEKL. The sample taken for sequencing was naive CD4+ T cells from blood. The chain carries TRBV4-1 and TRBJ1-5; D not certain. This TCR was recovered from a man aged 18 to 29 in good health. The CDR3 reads CASSQASTGNSNQPQHF. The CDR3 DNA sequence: TGCGCCAGCAGCCAGGCCTCGACGGGAAATAGCAATCAGCCCCAGCATTTT.